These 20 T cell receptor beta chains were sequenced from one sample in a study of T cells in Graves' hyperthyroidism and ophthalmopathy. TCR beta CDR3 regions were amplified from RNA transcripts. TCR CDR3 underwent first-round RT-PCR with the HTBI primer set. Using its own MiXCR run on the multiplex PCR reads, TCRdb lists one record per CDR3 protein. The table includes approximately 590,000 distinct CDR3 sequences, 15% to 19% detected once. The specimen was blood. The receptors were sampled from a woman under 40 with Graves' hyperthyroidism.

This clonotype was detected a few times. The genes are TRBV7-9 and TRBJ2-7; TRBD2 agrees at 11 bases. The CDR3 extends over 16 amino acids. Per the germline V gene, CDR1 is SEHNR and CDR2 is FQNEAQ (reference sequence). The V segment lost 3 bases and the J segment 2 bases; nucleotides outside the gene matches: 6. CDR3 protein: CASSFRLAGLTYEQYF. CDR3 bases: TGTGCCAGCAGCTTCCGACTAGCGGGACTCACCTACGAGCAGTACTTC.

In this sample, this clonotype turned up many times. CDR3 bases: TGTGCCAGCAGCTTAGTTCTAGAGACCCAGTACTTC. Protein product: CASSLVLETQYF. This rearrangement joins TRBV7-2 to TRBJ2-5; no reliable D call. Deletions cut 1 base from V and 4 bases from J, with 4 bases between. CDR1 and CDR2 from the germline V gene are SGHTA and FQGNSA. The CDR3 is made up of 12 amino acids.

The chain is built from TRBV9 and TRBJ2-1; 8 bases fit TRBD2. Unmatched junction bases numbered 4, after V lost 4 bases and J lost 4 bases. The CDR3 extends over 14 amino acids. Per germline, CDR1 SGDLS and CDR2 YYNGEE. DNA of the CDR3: TGTGCCAGCAGCAGGACTAGCTTATACAATGAGCAGTTCTTC. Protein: CASSRTSLYNEQFF. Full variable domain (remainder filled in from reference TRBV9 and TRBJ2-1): DSGVTQTPKHLITATGQRVTLRCSPRSGDLSVYWYQQSLDQGLQFLIQYYNGEERAKGNILERFSAQQFPDLHSELNLSSLELGDSALYFCASSRTSLYNEQFFGPGTRLTVL.

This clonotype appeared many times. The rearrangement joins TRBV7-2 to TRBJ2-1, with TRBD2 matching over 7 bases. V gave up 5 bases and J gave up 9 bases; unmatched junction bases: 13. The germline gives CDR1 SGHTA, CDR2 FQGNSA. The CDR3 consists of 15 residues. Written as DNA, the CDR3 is TGTGCCAGCAGCCTCGCTTATTGGGAGGGCGGTGAGCAGTTCTTC. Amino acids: CASSLAYWEGGEQFF.

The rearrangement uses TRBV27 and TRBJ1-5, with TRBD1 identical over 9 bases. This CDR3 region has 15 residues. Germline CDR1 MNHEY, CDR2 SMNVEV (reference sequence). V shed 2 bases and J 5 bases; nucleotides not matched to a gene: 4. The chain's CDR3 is CASSLGDRDDQPQHF. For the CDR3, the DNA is TGTGCCAGCAGTTTAGGGGACAGGGACGATCAGCCCCAGCATTTT.

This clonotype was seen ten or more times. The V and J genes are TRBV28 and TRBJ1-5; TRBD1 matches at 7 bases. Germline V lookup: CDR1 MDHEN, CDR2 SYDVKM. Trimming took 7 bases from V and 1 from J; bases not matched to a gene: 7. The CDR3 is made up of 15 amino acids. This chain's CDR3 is CASTRDRGSNQPQHF. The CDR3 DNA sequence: TGTGCCAGCACCCGGGACAGAGGGAGCAATCAGCCCCAGCATTTT.

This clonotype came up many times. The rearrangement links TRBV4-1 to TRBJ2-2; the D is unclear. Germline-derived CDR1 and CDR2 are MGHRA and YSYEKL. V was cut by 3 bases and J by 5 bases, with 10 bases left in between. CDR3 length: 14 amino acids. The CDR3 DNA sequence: TGCGCCAGCAGCCAGACTGTTGGTACCGGGGAGCTGTTTTTT. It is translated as CASSQTVGTGELFF.

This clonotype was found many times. CDR3 DNA sequence: TGTGCCAGCAGCTTGGCCTTGCCGGGAGCACACGAGCAGTACTTC. This encodes CASSLALPGAHEQYF. V is TRBV5-4 and J is TRBJ2-7; D might be TRBD2 (6 bases). The V and J ends lost 0 bases and 5 bases respectively, with 15 bases between them. The CDR3 spans 15 residues. Germline V gene lookup returns CDR1 SGHNT and CDR2 YYREEE (reference sequence).

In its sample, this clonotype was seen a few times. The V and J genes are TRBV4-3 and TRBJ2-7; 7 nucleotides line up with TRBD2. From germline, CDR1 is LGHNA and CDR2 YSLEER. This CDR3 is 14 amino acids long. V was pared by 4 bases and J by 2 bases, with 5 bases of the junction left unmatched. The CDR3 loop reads CASSLELATYEQYF. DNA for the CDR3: TGCGCCAGCAGCCTAGAACTAGCGACCTACGAGCAGTACTTC.

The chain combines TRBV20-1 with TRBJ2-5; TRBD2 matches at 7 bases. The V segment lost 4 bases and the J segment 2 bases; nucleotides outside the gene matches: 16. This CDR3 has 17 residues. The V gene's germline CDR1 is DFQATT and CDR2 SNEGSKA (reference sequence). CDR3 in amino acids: CSATPGLDRALQETQYF. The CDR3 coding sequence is TGCAGTGCTACGCCTGGACTAGACCGTGCCCTTCAAGAGACCCAGTACTTC.

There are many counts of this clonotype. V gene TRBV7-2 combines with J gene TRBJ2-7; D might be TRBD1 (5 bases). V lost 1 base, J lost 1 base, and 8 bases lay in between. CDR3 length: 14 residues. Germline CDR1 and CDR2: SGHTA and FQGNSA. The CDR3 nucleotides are TGTGCCAGCAGCTTAGACAGACAGTCCTACGAGCAGTACTTC. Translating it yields CASSLDRQSYEQYF.

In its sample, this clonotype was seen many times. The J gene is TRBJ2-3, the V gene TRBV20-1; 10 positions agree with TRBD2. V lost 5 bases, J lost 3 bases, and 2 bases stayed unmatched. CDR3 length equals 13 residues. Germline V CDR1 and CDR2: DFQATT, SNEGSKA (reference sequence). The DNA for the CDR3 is TGCAGTGCTGTACTAGCGGGAACAGATACGCAGTATTTT. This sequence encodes CSAVLAGTDTQYF.

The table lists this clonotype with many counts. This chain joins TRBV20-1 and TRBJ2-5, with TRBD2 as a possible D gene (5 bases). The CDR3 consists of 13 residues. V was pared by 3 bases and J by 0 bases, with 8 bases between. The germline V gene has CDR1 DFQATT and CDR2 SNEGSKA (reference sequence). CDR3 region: CSASAADQETQYF. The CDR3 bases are TGCAGTGCTAGCGCAGCGGACCAAGAGACCCAGTACTTC.

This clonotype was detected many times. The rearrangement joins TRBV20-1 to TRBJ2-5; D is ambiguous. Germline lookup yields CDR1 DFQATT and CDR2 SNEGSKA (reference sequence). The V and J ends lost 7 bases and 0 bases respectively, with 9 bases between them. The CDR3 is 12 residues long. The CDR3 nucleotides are TGCAGTGTTGCGGACGACCAAGAGACCCAGTACTTC. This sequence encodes CSVADDQETQYF.

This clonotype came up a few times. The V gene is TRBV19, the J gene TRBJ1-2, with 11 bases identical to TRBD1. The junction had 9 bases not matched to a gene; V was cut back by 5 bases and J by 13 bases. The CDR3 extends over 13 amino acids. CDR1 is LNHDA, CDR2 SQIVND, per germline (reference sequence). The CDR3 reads CASSLRDRGTGTF. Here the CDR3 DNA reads TGTGCCAGTAGTCTACGGGACAGGGGGACGGGCACCTTC.

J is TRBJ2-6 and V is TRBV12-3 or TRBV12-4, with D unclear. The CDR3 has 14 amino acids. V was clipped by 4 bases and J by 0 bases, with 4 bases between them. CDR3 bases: TGTGCCAGCAGTTCGTTCTCTGGGGCCAACGTCCTGACTTTC. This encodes CASSSFSGANVLTF.

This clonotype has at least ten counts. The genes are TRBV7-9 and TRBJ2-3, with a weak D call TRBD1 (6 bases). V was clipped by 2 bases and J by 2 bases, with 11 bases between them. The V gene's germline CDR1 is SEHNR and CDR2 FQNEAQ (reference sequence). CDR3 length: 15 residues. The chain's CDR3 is CASSLIAGATDTQYF. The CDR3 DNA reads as TGTGCCAGCAGCTTAATCGCAGGGGCCACAGATACGCAGTATTTT.

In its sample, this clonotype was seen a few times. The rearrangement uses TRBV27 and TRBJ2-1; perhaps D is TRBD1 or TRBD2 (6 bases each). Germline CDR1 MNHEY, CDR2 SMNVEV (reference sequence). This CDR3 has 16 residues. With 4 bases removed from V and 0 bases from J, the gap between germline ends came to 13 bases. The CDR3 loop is CASSYGGPSSYNEQFF. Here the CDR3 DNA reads TGTGCCAGCAGTTACGGGGGCCCAAGCTCCTACAATGAGCAGTTCTTC.

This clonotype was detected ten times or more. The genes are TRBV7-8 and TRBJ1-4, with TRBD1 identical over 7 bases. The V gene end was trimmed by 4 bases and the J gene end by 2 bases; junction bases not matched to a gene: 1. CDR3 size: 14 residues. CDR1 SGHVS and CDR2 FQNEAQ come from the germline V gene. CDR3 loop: CASSSGQTNEKLFF. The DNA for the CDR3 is TGTGCCAGCAGCTCGGGACAGACTAATGAAAAACTGTTTTTT.

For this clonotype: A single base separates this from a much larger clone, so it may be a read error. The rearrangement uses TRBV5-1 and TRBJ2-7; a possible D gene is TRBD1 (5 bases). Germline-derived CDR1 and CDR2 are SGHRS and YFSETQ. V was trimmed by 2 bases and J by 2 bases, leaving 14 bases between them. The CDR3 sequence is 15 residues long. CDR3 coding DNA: TGCGCCAGCAGCTTTGGGTTGAACAGGCCCTACGAGCAGTACTTC. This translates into CASSFGLNRPYEQYF.